A single sample gave rise to the 18 T cell receptor beta chains below, sequenced in a study of blood T cells in healthy people across ages. Together with a sample-barcoded 5' primer, a J-beta primer mix was included in a second PCR lasting about 6 to 12 cycles. TCRdb itself ran the 5' RACE reads through MiXCR, one entry per CDR3 protein. The top ten clones hold 2% to 2.5% of a sample with 2 million or so distinct CDR3 sequences, about 50% of them seen once. Sequencing input: blood. All receptors derive from a woman aged 40 to 50 in good health.

This rearrangement joins TRBV25-1 to TRBJ2-4, with a possible D match to TRBD1 (6 bases). The DNA matches TRBJ2-5 better at its end, which makes the J call doubtful. The CDR3 length is 14 residues. The germline V gene encodes CDR1 MGHDK and CDR2 SYGVNS. The CDR3 spells CASSEYLQGETQYF. CDR3 nucleotides: TGTGCCAGCAGTGAATATCTTCAGGGGGAGACCCAGTACTTC.

This chain joins TRBV7-6 and TRBJ2-1, with 9 positions matching TRBD2. The V and J ends lost 6 bases and 7 bases, in that order; junction bases with no gene match: 10. This CDR3 has 15 residues. CDR1 is SGHVS, CDR2 FNYEAQ, per germline. The CDR3 region is CASRELAGAINEQFF. CDR3 nucleotide sequence: TGTGCCAGCAGGGAGTTAGCGGGGGCTATAAATGAGCAGTTCTTC.

The chain recombines TRBV4-3 with TRBJ1-5, with no clear D. With 1 base removed from V and 6 bases from J, the gap between germline ends came to 13 bases. The CDR3 is 15 amino acids. From germline, CDR1 is LGHNA and CDR2 YSLEER. In DNA, the CDR3 is TGCGCCAGCAGCCAAGGGGCAGGACGAGGTCAGCCCCAGCATTTT. The encoded protein is CASSQGAGRGQPQHF.

The chain uses TRBV12-3 or TRBV12-4 and TRBJ1-4, with D perhaps TRBD1 (5 bases). This CDR3 region has 13 residues. Trimming removed 3 bases from V and 7 bases from J, with 9 bases in between. DNA for the CDR3: TGTGCCAGCAGTTTGCCGGGACCTGAAAAACTGTTTTTT. It encodes CASSLPGPEKLFF.

DNA for the CDR3: TGTGCCAGCAGCTTAGTCATGGGGAGCTCCTATAATTCACCCCTCCACTTT. Its protein is CASSLVMGSSYNSPLHF. The rearrangement joins TRBV7-2 to TRBJ1-6; D uncertain. Looked up from germline, CDR1 is SGHTA and CDR2 is FQGNSA. The CDR3 loop spans 17 amino acids. V gave up 1 base and J gave up 0 bases, with 10 bases separating them. The variable domain in full, with the rest retrieved from reference TRBV7-2 and TRBJ1-6, is GAGVSQSPSNKVTEKGKDVELRCDPISGHTALYWYRQSLGQGLEFLIYFQGNSAPDKSGLPSDRFSAERTGGSVSTLTIQRTQQEDSAVYLCASSLVMGSSYNSPLHFGNGTRLTVT.

The CDR3 region is CSARVGPTGRSIQPQHF. DNA for the CDR3: TGCAGTGCTAGAGTCGGCCCAACGGGACGTTCTATTCAGCCCCAGCATTTT. V and J are TRBV20-1 and TRBJ1-5; D possibly corresponds to TRBD1 (5 bases). V was pared by 1 base and J by 6 bases, with 22 bases between. The CDR3 has 17 residues. Germline lookup yields CDR1 DFQATT and CDR2 SNEGSKA (reference sequence).

The chain joins TRBV5-1 to TRBJ2-7; possibly TRBD1 for D (6 bases). The germline V gene has CDR1 SGHRS and CDR2 YFSETQ. With 5 bases removed from V and 3 bases from J, the gap between germline ends came to 12 bases. This CDR3 spans 13 amino acids. This CDR3 reads CASRVGQLYEQYF. The CDR3 nucleotides read TGCGCCAGCAGGGTCGGACAGCTCTACGAGCAGTACTTC.

The rearrangement links TRBV6-5 to TRBJ1-2; tentative D call: TRBD1 (5 bases). CDR3 length: 15 residues. Germline V gene lookup returns CDR1 MNHEY and CDR2 SVGAGI. V was cut by 6 bases and J by 8 bases, with 22 bases left in between. The CDR3 DNA reads as TGTGCCAGCAGGCAAACAACAGAGGCGAGGGACGGCTACACCTTC. This translates into CASRQTTEARDGYTF.

In regard to this clonotype: One junction end does not reproduce the germline sequence, and a read error may be involved. The rearrangement links TRBV7-8 to TRBJ2-5, with 7 bases identical to TRBD1. CDR3 size: 15 residues. Germline V gene data show CDR1 as SGHVS and CDR2 as FQNEAQ. The chain's CDR3 is CASSPGTVGQVTQYF. CDR3 in DNA: TGTGCCAGCAGCCCTGGGACAGTCGGACAAGTGACCCAGTACTTC.

The CDR3 region is CASSLPGYDSPLHF. The CDR3 DNA sequence: TGTGCCAGCAGTTTACCAGGATATGATTCACCCCTCCACTTT. The chain uses TRBV27 and TRBJ1-6; no clear D gene. Germline loops: CDR1 MNHEY, CDR2 SMNVEV (reference sequence). The CDR3 has 14 residues. The V and J ends lost 2 bases and 8 bases respectively, with 10 bases between them.

V gene TRBV29-1 combines with J gene TRBJ2-1, with 11 nucleotides matching TRBD2. This CDR3 spans 14 amino acids. V lost 6 bases and J lost 2; bases outside the gene matches: 3. The germline V gene encodes CDR1 SQVTM and CDR2 ANQGSEA. The CDR3 DNA reads as TGCAGCGTAGAGACTAGCGGGGCCTACAATGAGCAGTTCTTC. Translating it yields CSVETSGAYNEQFF.

The chain joins TRBV4-3 to TRBJ2-7, with a possible D match to TRBD1 (6 bases). Germline V gene data show CDR1 as LGHNA and CDR2 as YSLEER. The germline V and J ends were trimmed by 2 bases and 3 bases, with 11 bases remaining between them. This CDR3 has 14 residues. The CDR3: CASSQLQGFYEQYF. The CDR3 DNA is TGCGCCAGCAGCCAATTACAGGGTTTCTACGAGCAGTACTTC.

The chain employs TRBV3-1 and TRBJ2-3; D gene unclear. The CDR3 length is 17 residues. Germline loops: CDR1 LGHDT, CDR2 YNNKEL (reference sequence). The V end was cut by 0 bases, the J end by 1 base, with 14 bases between. This chain's CDR3 is CASSQEGRKKRTDTQYF. CDR3 coding DNA: TGTGCCAGCAGCCAAGAAGGACGGAAGAAGCGCACAGATACGCAGTATTTT.

The V call is TRBV14, the J call TRBJ1-2, with unresolved D. The V and J ends lost 0 bases and 5 bases respectively, with 10 bases between them. Looked up from germline, CDR1 is SGHDN and CDR2 is FVKESK. The CDR3 runs to 14 residues. The CDR3 protein is CASSQDRLKYGYTF. In DNA, the CDR3 is TGTGCCAGCAGCCAAGACAGGCTTAAGTATGGCTACACCTTC.

In nucleotides, the CDR3 is TGCGCCAGCAGCCACCCGGGACAGCAGGCGTTCGAGCAGTACTTC. It specifies CASSHPGQQAFEQYF. The chain joins TRBV4-1 to TRBJ2-7; 7 bases line up with TRBD1. Germline V gene data show CDR1 as MGHRA and CDR2 as YSYEKL. The trim removed 3 bases at V and 6 bases at J, leaving 11 bases unmatched. The CDR3 runs 15 residues.

This rearrangement joins TRBV6-6 to TRBJ2-5, with D possibly TRBD2 on 6 matching bases. CDR1 and CDR2 from the germline V gene are MNHNY and SVGAGI (reference sequence). Trimming removed 6 bases from V and 7 bases from J, with 18 bases in between. CDR3 length: 14 residues. DNA of the CDR3: TGTGCCAGCAGGGAAGGCGGGACCCGGGGGACCCAGTACTTC. This encodes CASREGGTRGTQYF.

The chain carries TRBV5-1 and TRBJ2-7; D is undetermined. This CDR3 contains 15 residues. V was shortened by 0 bases and J by 0 bases, with 10 bases between the two germline ends. Germline-derived CDR1 and CDR2 are SGHRS and YFSETQ. CDR3 coding DNA: TGCGCCAGCAGCTTGGATCCCTCGAGCTCCTACGAGCAGTACTTC. Translated: CASSLDPSSSYEQYF.

The DNA of the CDR3 is TGTGCCAGCAGTGTACGGTTAGGAGGGGGGCCGATGGAGACCCAGTACTTC. It encodes CASSVRLGGGPMETQYF. The chain recombines TRBV25-1 with TRBJ2-5; the D gene could be TRBD1 or TRBD2 (6 bases each). The CDR3 is made up of 17 amino acids. The ends were cut back, 4 bases at V and 5 bases at J, with 23 bases in the middle. Looked up from germline, CDR1 is MGHDK and CDR2 is SYGVNS.